Listed below are T cell receptor beta chains from one sample, sequenced in a study of neurological immune-mediated disorders. Using its own MiXCR run on the 5' RACE reads, TCRdb lists one record per CDR3 protein. The sample lists roughly 70,000 distinct CDR3 sequences; 5.2% were seen once. Material: PBMCs. These receptors all stem from a woman under 40 with multiple sclerosis. CDR3s include the opening cysteine and the closing phenylalanine or tryptophan. Each record gives: D gene, J gene, V gene, clone size, CDR3 protein, CDR3 DNA. D genes are given only for firm matches. Size values are once, few and many counts, or a class for expanded clones, and some rows have none.

D gene: .; J gene: TRBJ1-1; V gene: TRBV20-1; clone size: many; CDR3 protein: CSAPGNREAFF; CDR3 DNA: TGCAGTGCCCCGGGGAACCGTGAAGCTTTCTTT
D gene: TRBD1; J gene: TRBJ1-1; V gene: TRBV5-1; clone size: many; CDR3 protein: CASSSTGTGTEAFF; CDR3 DNA: TGCGCCAGCAGCTCCACCGGGACAGGGACTGAAGCTTTCTTT
D gene: TRBD2; J gene: TRBJ2-3; V gene: TRBV9; clone size: many; CDR3 protein: CASSMRGINTQYF; CDR3 DNA: TGTGCCAGCAGCATGCGGGGGATTAATACGCAGTATTTT
D gene: TRBD2; J gene: TRBJ2-3; V gene: TRBV5-6; clone size: few; CDR3 protein: CASSSARGGRDTQYF; CDR3 DNA: TGTGCCAGCAGCTCGGCGCGGGGGGGCAGGGATACGCAGTATTTT
D gene: .; J gene: TRBJ2-1; V gene: TRBV20-1; clone size: many; CDR3 protein: CSAPSGQRQYNEQFF; CDR3 DNA: TGCAGTGCTCCCTCAGGTCAGCGGCAATACAATGAGCAGTTCTTC
D gene: .; J gene: TRBJ2-7; V gene: TRBV7-9; clone size: .; CDR3 protein: CASSLEAYEQYF; CDR3 DNA: TGTGCCAGCAGCTTAGAGGCCTACGAGCAGTACTTC
D gene: .; J gene: TRBJ2-5; V gene: TRBV20-1; clone size: many; CDR3 protein: CSARAGRRTQETQYF; CDR3 DNA: TGCAGTGCTAGAGCAGGGCGGCGGACCCAAGAGACCCAGTACTTC
D gene: TRBD1; J gene: TRBJ1-5; V gene: TRBV20-1; clone size: many; CDR3 protein: CSAKTGDQPQHF; CDR3 DNA: TGCAGTGCGAAGACAGGGGATCAGCCCCAGCATTTT
D gene: .; J gene: TRBJ1-1; V gene: TRBV7-9; clone size: many; CDR3 protein: CASRQDTEAFF; CDR3 DNA: TGTGCCAGCAGACAAGACACTGAAGCTTTCTTT
D gene: .; J gene: TRBJ2-1; V gene: TRBV5-1; clone size: many; CDR3 protein: CASSFFGTSFNEQFF; CDR3 DNA: TGCGCCAGCAGCTTCTTCGGAACTAGTTTCAATGAGCAGTTCTTC
D gene: .; J gene: TRBJ2-4; V gene: TRBV12-3/TRBV12-4; clone size: many; CDR3 protein: CASSFVGGAGKNIQYF; CDR3 DNA: TGTGCCAGCAGTTTTGTGGGGGGGGCGGGCAAAAACATTCAGTACTTC
D gene: TRBD2; J gene: TRBJ2-5; V gene: TRBV7-8; clone size: many; CDR3 protein: CASSLVRAGRGETQYF; CDR3 DNA: TGTGCCAGCAGCTTAGTGCGAGCGGGGAGGGGAGAGACCCAGTACTTC
D gene: .; J gene: TRBJ2-7; V gene: TRBV10-2; clone size: many; CDR3 protein: CATTRGGSSEQYF; CDR3 DNA: TGCGCCACCACCCGCGGGGGCTCCTCGGAGCAGTACTTC
D gene: .; J gene: TRBJ2-7; V gene: TRBV20-1; clone size: .; CDR3 protein: CSAREERDYEQYF; CDR3 DNA: TGCAGTGCTAGAGAGGAAAGGGACTACGAGCAGTACTTC
D gene: .; J gene: TRBJ2-7; V gene: TRBV29-1; clone size: many; CDR3 protein: CSVGQGSGEQYF; CDR3 DNA: TGCAGCGTTGGCCAGGGATCGGGCGAGCAGTACTTC
D gene: TRBD1; J gene: TRBJ1-1; V gene: TRBV5-1; clone size: many; CDR3 protein: CASSLQGGNTEAFF; CDR3 DNA: TGCGCCAGCAGCTTGCAGGGGGGGAACACTGAAGCTTTCTTT
D gene: .; J gene: TRBJ1-2; V gene: TRBV29-1; clone size: many; CDR3 protein: CSVEWGGSNYGYTF; CDR3 DNA: TGCAGCGTTGAATGGGGGGGTAGTAACTATGGCTACACCTTC
D gene: TRBD2; J gene: TRBJ2-3; V gene: TRBV12-3/TRBV12-4; clone size: few; CDR3 protein: CASSPLAGGPDTQYF; CDR3 DNA: TGTGCCAGCAGCCCCCTAGCGGGGGGCCCAGATACGCAGTATTTT
D gene: .; J gene: TRBJ1-1; V gene: TRBV7-6; clone size: many; CDR3 protein: CASSPIGDTEAFF; CDR3 DNA: TGTGCCAGCAGCCCAATTGGTGACACTGAAGCTTTCTTT
D gene: .; J gene: TRBJ2-7; V gene: TRBV7-2; clone size: many; CDR3 protein: CASSPRQGGGEQYF; CDR3 DNA: TGTGCCAGCAGCCCTCGACAGGGAGGAGGCGAGCAGTACTTC
D gene: .; J gene: TRBJ2-3; V gene: TRBV15; clone size: many; CDR3 protein: CATSRDRTDTQYF; CDR3 DNA: TGTGCCACCAGCAGAGATCGCACAGATACGCAGTATTTT
D gene: .; J gene: TRBJ2-5; V gene: TRBV5-1; clone size: many; CDR3 protein: CASSLIPLAGLETQYF; CDR3 DNA: TGCGCCAGCAGCTTGATCCCACTAGCTGGGTTGGAGACCCAGTACTTC
D gene: .; J gene: TRBJ1-1; V gene: TRBV6-1; clone size: .; CDR3 protein: CARGLPEAFF; CDR3 DNA: TGTGCCAGAGGCCTACCCGAAGCTTTCTTT
D gene: .; J gene: TRBJ1-3; V gene: TRBV30; clone size: many; CDR3 protein: CAWSVSISGNTIYF; CDR3 DNA: TGTGCCTGGAGTGTTTCCATCTCTGGAAACACCATATATTTT
D gene: TRBD2; J gene: TRBJ2-3; V gene: TRBV5-1; clone size: many; CDR3 protein: CASSSGGATDTQYF; CDR3 DNA: TGCGCCAGCAGCTCCGGGGGGGCCACAGATACGCAGTATTTT
D gene: .; J gene: TRBJ2-5; V gene: TRBV10-3; clone size: many; CDR3 protein: CAISESVGTETQYF; CDR3 DNA: TGTGCCATCAGTGAGTCGGTGGGAACGGAGACCCAGTACTTC
D gene: .; J gene: TRBJ2-1; V gene: TRBV29-1; clone size: many; CDR3 protein: CSVPWLGNEQFF; CDR3 DNA: TGCAGCGTTCCTTGGTTGGGAAATGAGCAGTTCTTC
D gene: .; J gene: TRBJ2-7; V gene: TRBV20-1; clone size: many; CDR3 protein: CSASQARALGEQYF; CDR3 DNA: TGCAGTGCTAGTCAAGCGCGGGCGCTTGGTGAGCAGTACTTC
D gene: .; J gene: TRBJ2-3; V gene: TRBV11-2; clone size: .; CDR3 protein: CASSRAGAMTDTQYF; CDR3 DNA: TGTGCCAGCAGTCGTGCAGGGGCGATGACAGATACGCAGTATTTT
D gene: .; J gene: TRBJ1-1; V gene: TRBV20-1; clone size: many; CDR3 protein: CSAPGQLAVEAFF; CDR3 DNA: TGCAGTGCCCCGGGCCAGCTGGCCGTTGAAGCTTTCTTT
D gene: TRBD1; J gene: TRBJ2-6; V gene: TRBV20-1; clone size: many; CDR3 protein: CSATTGQGAGVLTF; CDR3 DNA: TGCAGTGCTACAACGGGACAGGGGGCTGGCGTCCTGACTTTC
D gene: TRBD1; J gene: TRBJ2-7; V gene: TRBV5-4; clone size: many; CDR3 protein: CASGPQGATYEQYF; CDR3 DNA: TGTGCCAGCGGACCCCAGGGGGCGACCTACGAGCAGTACTTC
D gene: .; J gene: TRBJ1-1; V gene: TRBV20-1; clone size: many; CDR3 protein: CSADRMNTEAFF; CDR3 DNA: TGCAGTGCTGACAGAATGAACACTGAAGCTTTCTTT
D gene: .; J gene: TRBJ2-7; V gene: TRBV7-2; clone size: many; CDR3 protein: CASSLGPGSYEQYF; CDR3 DNA: TGTGCCAGCAGCTTGGGGCCTGGGAGCTACGAGCAGTACTTC
D gene: .; J gene: TRBJ1-1; V gene: TRBV5-5; clone size: many; CDR3 protein: CATQGNAEAFF; CDR3 DNA: TGTGCCACCCAGGGGAACGCTGAAGCTTTCTTT
D gene: TRBD2; J gene: TRBJ2-3; V gene: TRBV5-6; clone size: many; CDR3 protein: CASSRDPSGGTDTQYF; CDR3 DNA: TGTGCCAGCAGCCGGGATCCCAGCGGGGGCACAGATACGCAGTATTTT
D gene: .; J gene: TRBJ1-1; V gene: TRBV6-5; clone size: many; CDR3 protein: CASRPQTGNTEAFF; CDR3 DNA: TGTGCCAGCAGGCCCCAGACAGGGAACACTGAAGCTTTCTTT
D gene: .; J gene: TRBJ2-5; V gene: TRBV2; clone size: many; CDR3 protein: CASSSSPETQYF; CDR3 DNA: TGTGCCAGCAGTTCGAGTCCGGAGACCCAGTACTTC
D gene: TRBD1; J gene: TRBJ1-4; V gene: TRBV27; clone size: many; CDR3 protein: CASSSGQENEKLFF; CDR3 DNA: TGTGCCAGCAGTTCGGGACAGGAGAATGAAAAACTGTTTTTT
D gene: TRBD2; J gene: TRBJ2-1; V gene: TRBV7-3; clone size: few; CDR3 protein: CASSWSGGTYNEQFF; CDR3 DNA: TGTGCCAGCAGCTGGAGCGGGGGGACATACAATGAGCAGTTCTTC
D gene: .; J gene: TRBJ2-4; V gene: TRBV5-5; clone size: many; CDR3 protein: CASSSAVAENIQYF; CDR3 DNA: TGTGCCAGCAGCTCAGCGGTCGCAGAAAACATTCAGTACTTC
D gene: TRBD2; J gene: TRBJ2-7; V gene: TRBV20-1; clone size: many; CDR3 protein: CSATTSANLYEQYF; CDR3 DNA: TGCAGTGCTACGACTAGCGCCAATTTGTACGAGCAGTACTTC
D gene: .; J gene: TRBJ2-2; V gene: TRBV7-2; clone size: .; CDR3 protein: CASSLAPGVLIGELFF; CDR3 DNA: TGTGCCAGCAGCTTAGCCCCGGGGGTGCTTATCGGGGAGCTGTTTTTT
D gene: .; J gene: TRBJ2-1; V gene: TRBV6-8; clone size: few; CDR3 protein: CASSYSNPGDRRSSYNEQFF; CDR3 DNA: TGTGCCAGCAGTTACTCGAACCCCGGAGATCGTAGGAGCTCCTACAATGAGCAGTTCTTC
D gene: .; J gene: TRBJ2-1; V gene: TRBV7-2; clone size: many; CDR3 protein: CASSLASSTYNEQFF; CDR3 DNA: TGTGCCAGCAGCTTAGCTAGTTCCACCTACAATGAGCAGTTCTTC
D gene: .; J gene: TRBJ1-5; V gene: TRBV6-6; clone size: many; CDR3 protein: CASTGGNQPQNF; CDR3 DNA: TGTGCCAGCACGGGGGGCAATCAGCCCCAGAATTTT
D gene: TRBD2; J gene: TRBJ2-7; V gene: TRBV20-1; clone size: many; CDR3 protein: CSARSTSGGSYEQYF; CDR3 DNA: TGCAGTGCTAGATCGACTAGCGGGGGCTCCTACGAGCAGTACTTC
D gene: .; J gene: TRBJ2-6; V gene: TRBV19; clone size: .; CDR3 protein: CASGQSNVLTF; CDR3 DNA: TGTGCCAGTGGTCAGTCCAACGTCCTGACTTTC
D gene: .; J gene: TRBJ2-1; V gene: TRBV20-1; clone size: many; CDR3 protein: CSARETTNRRQDSYNEQFF; CDR3 DNA: TGCAGTGCTAGAGAAACAACCAACCGAAGACAAGACTCCTACAATGAGCAGTTCTTC
D gene: .; J gene: TRBJ2-2; V gene: TRBV6-5; clone size: many; CDR3 protein: CASSPRGGGELFF; CDR3 DNA: TGTGCCAGCAGTCCGAGGGGCGGCGGGGAGCTGTTTTTT
D gene: TRBD1; J gene: TRBJ1-1; V gene: TRBV20-1; clone size: many; CDR3 protein: CSVIIWDRGTEAFF; CDR3 DNA: TGCAGCGTAATCATATGGGACAGGGGCACTGAAGCTTTCTTT
D gene: .; J gene: TRBJ2-2; V gene: TRBV18; clone size: .; CDR3 protein: CASSPTENTGELFF; CDR3 DNA: TGTGCCAGCTCACCGACGGAAAACACCGGGGAGCTGTTTTTT
D gene: .; J gene: TRBJ2-3; V gene: TRBV12-3/TRBV12-4; clone size: few; CDR3 protein: CASRTSGSDTDTQYF; CDR3 DNA: TGTGCCAGCCGAACGAGCGGGTCCGACACAGATACGCAGTATTTT
D gene: TRBD2; J gene: TRBJ2-1; V gene: TRBV7-2; clone size: many; CDR3 protein: CASSRRGGDEQFF; CDR3 DNA: TGTGCCAGCAGCCGACGGGGAGGGGATGAGCAGTTCTTC
D gene: .; J gene: TRBJ1-2; V gene: TRBV9; clone size: .; CDR3 protein: CASSSPTEGGYTF; CDR3 DNA: TGTGCCAGCAGCTCCCCAACTGAAGGTGGCTACACCTTC